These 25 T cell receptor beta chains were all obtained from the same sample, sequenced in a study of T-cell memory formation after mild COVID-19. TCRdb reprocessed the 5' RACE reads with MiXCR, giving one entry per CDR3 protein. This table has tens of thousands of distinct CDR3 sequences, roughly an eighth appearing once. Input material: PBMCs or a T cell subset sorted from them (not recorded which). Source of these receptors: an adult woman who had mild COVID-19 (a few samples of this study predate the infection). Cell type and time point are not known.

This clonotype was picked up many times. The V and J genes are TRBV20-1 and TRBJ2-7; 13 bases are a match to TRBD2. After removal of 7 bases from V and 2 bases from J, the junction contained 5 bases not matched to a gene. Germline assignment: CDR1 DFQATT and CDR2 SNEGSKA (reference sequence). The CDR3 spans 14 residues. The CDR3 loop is CSGLAGGGTYEQYF. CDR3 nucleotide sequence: TGCAGTGGACTAGCGGGAGGCGGCACCTACGAGCAGTACTTC.

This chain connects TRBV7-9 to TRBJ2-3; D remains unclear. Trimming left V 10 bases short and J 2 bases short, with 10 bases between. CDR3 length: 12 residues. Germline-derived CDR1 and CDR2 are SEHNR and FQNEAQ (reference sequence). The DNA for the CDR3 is TGTGCCACCGCGCTAGTCACAGATACGCAGTATTTT. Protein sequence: CATALVTDTQYF.

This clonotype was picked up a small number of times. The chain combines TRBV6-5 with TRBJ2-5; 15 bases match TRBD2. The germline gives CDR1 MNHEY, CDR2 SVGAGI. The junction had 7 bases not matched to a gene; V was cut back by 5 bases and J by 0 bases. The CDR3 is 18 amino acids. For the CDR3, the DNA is TGTGCCAGCAGTCAAGGACTAGCGGGGGGGATGTACCAAGAGACCCAGTACTTC. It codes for CASSQGLAGGMYQETQYF.

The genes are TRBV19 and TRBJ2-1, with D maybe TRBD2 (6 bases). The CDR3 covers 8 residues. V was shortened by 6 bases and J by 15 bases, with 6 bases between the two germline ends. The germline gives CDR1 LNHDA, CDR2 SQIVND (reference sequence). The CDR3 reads CASRGGFF. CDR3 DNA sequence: TGTGCCAGTAGGGGGGGGTTCTTC.

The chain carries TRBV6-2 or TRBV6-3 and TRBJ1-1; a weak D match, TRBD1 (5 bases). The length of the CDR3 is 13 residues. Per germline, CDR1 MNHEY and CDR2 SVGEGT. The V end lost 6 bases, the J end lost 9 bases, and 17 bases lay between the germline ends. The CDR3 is CASSFGVGTQAFF. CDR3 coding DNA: TGTGCCAGCAGCTTCGGGGTGGGGACCCAAGCTTTCTTT.

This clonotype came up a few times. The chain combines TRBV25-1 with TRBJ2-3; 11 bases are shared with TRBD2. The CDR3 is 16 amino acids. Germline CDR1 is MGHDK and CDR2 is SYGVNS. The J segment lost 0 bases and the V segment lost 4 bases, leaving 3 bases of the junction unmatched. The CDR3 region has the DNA TGTGCCAGCAGTGGAGTAGCGGGGGGGAGCACAGATACGCAGTATTTT. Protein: CASSGVAGGSTDTQYF.

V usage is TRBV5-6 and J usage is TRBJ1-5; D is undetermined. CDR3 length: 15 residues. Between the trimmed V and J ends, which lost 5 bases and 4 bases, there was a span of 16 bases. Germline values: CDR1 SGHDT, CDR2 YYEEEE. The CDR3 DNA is TGTGCCAGCAGTTTTTCTTCGTCAGCGAATCAGCCCCAGCATTTT. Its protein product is CASSFSSSANQPQHF. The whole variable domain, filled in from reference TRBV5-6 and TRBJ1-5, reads DAGVTQSPTHLIKTRGQQVTLRCSPKSGHDTVSWYQQALGQGPQFIFQYYEEEERQRGNFPDRFSGHQFPNYSSELNVNALLLGDSALYLCASSFSSSANQPQHFGDGTRLSIL.

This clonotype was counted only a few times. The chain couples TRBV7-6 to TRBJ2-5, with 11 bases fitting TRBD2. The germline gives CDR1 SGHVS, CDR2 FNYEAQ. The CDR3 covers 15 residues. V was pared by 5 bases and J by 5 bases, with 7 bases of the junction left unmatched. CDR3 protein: CASSRTSGPRETQYF. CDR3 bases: TGTGCCAGCAGCCGGACTAGCGGGCCGAGGGAGACCCAGTACTTC.

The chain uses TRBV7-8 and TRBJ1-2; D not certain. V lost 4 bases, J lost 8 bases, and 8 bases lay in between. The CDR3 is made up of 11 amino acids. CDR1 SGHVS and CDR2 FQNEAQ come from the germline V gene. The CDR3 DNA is TGTGCCAGCAGCTCCAGTAGGGGCTACACCTTC. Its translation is CASSSSRGYTF. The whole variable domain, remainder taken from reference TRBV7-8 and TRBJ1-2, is GAGVSQSPRYKVAKRGQDVALRCDPISGHVSLFWYQQALGQGPEFLTYFQNEAQLDKSGLPSDRFFAERPEGSVSTLKIQRTQQEDSAVYLCASSSSRGYTFGSGTRLTVV.

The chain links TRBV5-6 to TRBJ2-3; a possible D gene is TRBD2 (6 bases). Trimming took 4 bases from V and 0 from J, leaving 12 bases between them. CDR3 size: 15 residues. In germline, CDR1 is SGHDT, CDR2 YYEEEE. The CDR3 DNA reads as TGTGCCAGCAGCCGCCTCGGGGGTAGCACAGATACGCAGTATTTT. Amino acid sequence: CASSRLGGSTDTQYF.

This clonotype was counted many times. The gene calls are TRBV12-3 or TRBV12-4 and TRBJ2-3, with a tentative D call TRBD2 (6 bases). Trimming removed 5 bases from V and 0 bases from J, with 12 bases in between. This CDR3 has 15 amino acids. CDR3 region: CASSRRRGSTDTQYF. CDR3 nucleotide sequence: TGTGCCAGCAGTCGACGGCGGGGCAGCACAGATACGCAGTATTTT.

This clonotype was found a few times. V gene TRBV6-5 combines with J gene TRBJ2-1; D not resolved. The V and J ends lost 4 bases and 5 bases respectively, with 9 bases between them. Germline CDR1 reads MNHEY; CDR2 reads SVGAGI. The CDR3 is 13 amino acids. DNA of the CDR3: TGTGCCAGCAGTTCCCTCCTGGACAATGAGCAGTTCTTC. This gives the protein CASSSLLDNEQFF.

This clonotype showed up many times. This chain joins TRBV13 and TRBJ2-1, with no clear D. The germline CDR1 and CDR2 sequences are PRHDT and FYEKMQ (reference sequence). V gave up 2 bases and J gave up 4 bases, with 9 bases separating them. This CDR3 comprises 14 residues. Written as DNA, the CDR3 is TGTGCCAGCAGCTTACGGGCGGCATACAATGAGCAGTTCTTC. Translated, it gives CASSLRAAYNEQFF.

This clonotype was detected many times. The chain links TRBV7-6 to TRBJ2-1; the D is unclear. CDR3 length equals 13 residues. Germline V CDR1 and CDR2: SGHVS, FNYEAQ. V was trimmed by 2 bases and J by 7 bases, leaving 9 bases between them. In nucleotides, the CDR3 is TGTGCCAGCAGCTTAAAAGGGTATAATGAGCAGTTCTTC. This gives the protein CASSLKGYNEQFF. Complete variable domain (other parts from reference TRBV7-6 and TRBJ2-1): GAGVSQSPRYKVTKRGQDVALRCDPISGHVSLYWYRQALGQGPEFLTYFNYEAQQDKSGLPNDRFSAERPEGSISTLTIQRTEQRDSAMYRCASSLKGYNEQFFGPGTRLTVL.

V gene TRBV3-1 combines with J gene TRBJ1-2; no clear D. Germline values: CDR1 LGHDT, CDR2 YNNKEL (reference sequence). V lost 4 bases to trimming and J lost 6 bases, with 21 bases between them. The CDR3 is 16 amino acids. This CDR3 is CASSPTTGSRRDGYTF. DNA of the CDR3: TGTGCCAGCAGCCCCACAACGGGCAGCCGAAGGGATGGCTACACCTTC.

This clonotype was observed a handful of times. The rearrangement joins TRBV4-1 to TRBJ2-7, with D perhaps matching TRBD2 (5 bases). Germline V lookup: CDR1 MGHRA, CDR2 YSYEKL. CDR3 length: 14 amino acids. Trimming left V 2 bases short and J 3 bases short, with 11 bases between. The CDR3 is CASSQSDSHYEQYF. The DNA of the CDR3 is TGCGCCAGCAGCCAATCGGACTCCCACTACGAGCAGTACTTC.

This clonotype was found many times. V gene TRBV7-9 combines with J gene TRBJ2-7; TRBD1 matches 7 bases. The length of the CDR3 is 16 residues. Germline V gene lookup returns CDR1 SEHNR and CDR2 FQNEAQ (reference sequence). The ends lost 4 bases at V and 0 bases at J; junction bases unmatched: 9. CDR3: CASSSSEQGSSYEQYF. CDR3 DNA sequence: TGTGCCAGCAGCTCATCCGAACAGGGGAGCTCCTACGAGCAGTACTTC.

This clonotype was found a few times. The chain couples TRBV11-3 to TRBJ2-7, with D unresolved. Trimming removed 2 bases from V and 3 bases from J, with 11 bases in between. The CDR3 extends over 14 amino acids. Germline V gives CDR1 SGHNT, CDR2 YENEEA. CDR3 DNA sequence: TGTGCCAGCAGCTTACGAGAAATCCGCTACGAGCAGTACTTC. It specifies CASSLREIRYEQYF.

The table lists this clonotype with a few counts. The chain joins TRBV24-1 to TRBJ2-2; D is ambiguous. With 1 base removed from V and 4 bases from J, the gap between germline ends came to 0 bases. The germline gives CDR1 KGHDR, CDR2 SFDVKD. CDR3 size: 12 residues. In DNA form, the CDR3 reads TGTGCCACCAGTGATTTCACCGGGGAGCTGTTTTTT. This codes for CATSDFTGELFF.

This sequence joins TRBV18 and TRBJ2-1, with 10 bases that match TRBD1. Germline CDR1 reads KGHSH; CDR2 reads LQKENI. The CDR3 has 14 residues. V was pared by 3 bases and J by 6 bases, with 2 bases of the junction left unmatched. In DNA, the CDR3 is TGTGCCAGCTCACCTGGACAGGGGGGCAATGAGCAGTTCTTC. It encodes CASSPGQGGNEQFF.

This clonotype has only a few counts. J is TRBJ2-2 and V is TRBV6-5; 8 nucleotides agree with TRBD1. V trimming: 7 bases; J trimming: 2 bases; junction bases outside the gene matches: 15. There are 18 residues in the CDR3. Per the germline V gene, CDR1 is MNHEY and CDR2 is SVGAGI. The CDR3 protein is CASMAGQGFLFNTGELFF. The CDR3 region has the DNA TGTGCCAGCATGGCAGGACAGGGTTTTTTGTTTAACACCGGGGAGCTGTTTTTT.

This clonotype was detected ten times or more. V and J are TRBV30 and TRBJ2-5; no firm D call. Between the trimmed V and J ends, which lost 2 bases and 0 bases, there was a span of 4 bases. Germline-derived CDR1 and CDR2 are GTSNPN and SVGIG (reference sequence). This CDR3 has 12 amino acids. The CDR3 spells CAWSYNQETQYF. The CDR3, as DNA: TGTGCCTGGAGTTATAACCAAGAGACCCAGTACTTC.

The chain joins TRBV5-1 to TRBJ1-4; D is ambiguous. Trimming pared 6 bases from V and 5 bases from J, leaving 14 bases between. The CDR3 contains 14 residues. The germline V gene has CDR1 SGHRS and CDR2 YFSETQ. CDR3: CASTTVDPNEKLFF. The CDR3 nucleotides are TGCGCCAGCACCACCGTAGACCCGAATGAAAAACTGTTTTTT.

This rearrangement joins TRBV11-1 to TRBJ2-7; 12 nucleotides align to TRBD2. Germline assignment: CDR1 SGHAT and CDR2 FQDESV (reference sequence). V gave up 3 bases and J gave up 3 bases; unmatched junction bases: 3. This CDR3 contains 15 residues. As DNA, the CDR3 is TGTGCCAGCAGCTTCGGGACTAGCGGGCGCTACGAGCAGTACTTC. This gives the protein CASSFGTSGRYEQYF. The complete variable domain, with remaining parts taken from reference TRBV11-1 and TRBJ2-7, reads EAEVAQSPRYKITEKSQAVAFWCDPISGHATLYWYRQILGQGPELLVQFQDESVVDDSQLPKDRFSAERLKGVDSTLKIQPAELGDSAMYLCASSFGTSGRYEQYFGPGTRLTVT.

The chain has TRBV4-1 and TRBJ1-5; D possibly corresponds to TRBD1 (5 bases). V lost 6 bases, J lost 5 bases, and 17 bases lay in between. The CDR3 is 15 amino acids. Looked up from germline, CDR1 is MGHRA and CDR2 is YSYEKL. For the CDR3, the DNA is TGCGCCAGCAGACGGGACTCCGGAGGGGATCAGCCCCAGCATTTT. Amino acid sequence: CASRRDSGGDQPQHF.